The rows below give T cell receptor beta chains drawn from one sample of a study of T cell repertoires in cytomegalovirus infection. TCRdb processed the reads anew with MiXCR; each CDR3 protein has one entry. Here the sample spans 700,000 to 950,000 distinct CDR3 sequences, over 25% being singletons. These receptors' targets are unknown. This sample comprised cultured CD8+ T cells from PBMCs, obtained from culture after CMV antigen stimulation. The receptors stem from a human donor in good health (CMV status not recorded). Some clones in this sample may be carry-over from other donors' samples. CDR3s include the opening cysteine and the closing phenylalanine or tryptophan. D genes are given only for firm matches. Only part of the rows carry a size: once, few, many, or a class if the clone is expanded.

j_call d_call v_call clone_size cdr3_length cdr3_nt cdr3_aa
TRBJ1-2 NA TRBV6-6 NA 15 TGTGCCAGCAGAGGGAGGAAGGACCACTCCTATGGCTACACCTTC CASRGRKDHSYGYTF
TRBJ2-3 NA TRBV9 NA 14 TGTGCCAGCAGCCTTTACTCTAACACAGATACGCAGTATTTT CASSLYSNTDTQYF
TRBJ2-3 TRBD1 TRBV5-1 NA 14 TGCGCCAGCAGCTTGGAGGGGGCTGCAGATACGCAGTATTTT CASSLEGAADTQYF
TRBJ1-5 NA TRBV6-6 NA 17 TGTGCCAGCAGTTACTCGAAAGGATTATATAGCAATCAGCCCCAGCATTTT CASSYSKGLYSNQPQHF
TRBJ1-2 NA TRBV7-9 few 15 TGTGCCAGCAATGGGTTGGAGAGTGCTAACTATGGCTACACCTTC CASNGLESANYGYTF
TRBJ2-6 NA TRBV7-2 many 17 TGTGCCAGCAGCTTAGCGGGACCCCGCTCTGGGGCCAACGTCCTGACTTTC CASSLAGPRSGANVLTF
TRBJ2-1 NA TRBV7-3 NA 16 TGTGCCAGCAGCTTAAATGGGGGGCCCTCCTACAATGAGCAGTTCTTC CASSLNGGPSYNEQFF
TRBJ1-2 NA TRBV27 once 14 TGTGCCAGCAGTTTATTGCCGGAAAGGTATGGCTACACCTTC CASSLLPERYGYTF
TRBJ1-1 NA TRBV7-3 NA 13 TGTGCCAGCAGCTTATCGGGGCGAAAGGAAGCTTTCTTT CASSLSGRKEAFF
TRBJ2-1 NA TRBV3-1 once 14 TGTGCCAGCGCAGAAAACTACAACTACAATGAGCAGTTCTTC CASAENYNYNEQFF
TRBJ1-2 NA TRBV29-1 few 13 TGCAGCGACAATCAGGACTGGAACTATGGCTACACCTTC CSDNQDWNYGYTF
TRBJ1-3 NA TRBV10-3 few 11 TGTGCCATCAGGGTAGGAAACACCATATATTTT CAIRVGNTIYF
TRBJ2-1 NA TRBV6-1 many 12 TGTGCCAGCAGTAATCTGGGAAATGAGCAGTTCTTC CASSNLGNEQFF
TRBJ2-3 TRBD2 TRBV5-4 NA 14 TGTGCCAGCCTAGCGGGGGGGGCGGCAGATACGCAGTATTTT CASLAGGAADTQYF
TRBJ1-3 TRBD1 TRBV12-3/TRBV12-4 NA 14 TGTGCCAGCAGGACAGGGCGTTCTGGAAACACCATATATTTT CASRTGRSGNTIYF
TRBJ1-1 NA TRBV7-9 many 12 TGTGCCACTGGAAGGGCGAACACTGAAGCTTTCTTT CATGRANTEAFF
TRBJ2-1 NA TRBV12-3/TRBV12-4 few 20 TGTGCCAGCAGTTTTGGGATAGGGGACACACTAGACTTCTCCTACAATGAGCAGTTCTTC CASSFGIGDTLDFSYNEQFF
TRBJ1-6 NA TRBV7-2 many 19 TGTGCCAGCAGCCAAGGACTTTCTCAAAAAGGGGTGTATAATTCACCCCTCCACTTT CASSQGLSQKGVYNSPLHF
TRBJ1-1 NA TRBV10-3 few 16 TGTGCCATCAGTGGAGAGTTCCCAGGCCCGAACACTGAAGCTTTCTTT CAISGEFPGPNTEAFF
TRBJ1-3 NA TRBV7-9 few 13 TGTGCCTGCGAGGGGAAACTCAGGAACACCATATATTTT CACEGKLRNTIYF
TRBJ2-3 TRBD1 TRBV25-1 NA 15 TGTGCCATCAGTGATTGGACAGGCGTGACAGATACGCAGTATTTT CAISDWTGVTDTQYF
TRBJ2-1 NA TRBV7-3 NA 16 TGTGCCAGCATTAGAGAGGGGCGAAGCTCCTACAATGAGCAGTTCTTC CASIREGRSSYNEQFF
TRBJ2-2 TRBD1 TRBV19 few 17 TGTGCCAGTAGTATACTAAGACGACAGGGGTTTTCCGGGGAGCTGTTTTTT CASSILRRQGFSGELFF
TRBJ1-2 TRBD1 TRBV4-1 few 14 TGCGCCAGCAGCCTGGGGACAGGAGCTCTGGGCTACACCTTC CASSLGTGALGYTF
TRBJ2-7 NA TRBV29-1 few 13 TGCAGCGTTGTGGGCGGATCTTCCTACGAGCAGTACTTC CSVVGGSSYEQYF
TRBJ2-1 TRBD1 TRBV12-3/TRBV12-4 few 16 TGTGCCAGCAGTTTATACAGGGGGCCACCTTACAATGAGCAGTTCTTC CASSLYRGPPYNEQFF
TRBJ1-1 NA TRBV12-3/TRBV12-4 NA 14 TGTGCCAGCATGAGGACAAGAATGAACACTGAAGCTTTCTTT CASMRTRMNTEAFF
TRBJ1-2 TRBD1 TRBV6-2/TRBV6-3 few 13 TGTGCCAGCGGATGGACAGGGGGCTTTGGCTACACCTTC CASGWTGGFGYTF
TRBJ2-3 NA TRBV4-1 NA 15 TGCGCCAGCAGCGGAGAGTTTAATCCGGCGGATACGCAGTATTTT CASSGEFNPADTQYF
TRBJ2-7 NA TRBV6-5 NA 14 TGTGCCAGCAGAGCACAGGACGTCTCCTACGAGCAGTACTTC CASRAQDVSYEQYF
TRBJ1-1 NA TRBV6-6 NA 14 TGTGCCAGCAGTGGTCCCAGGGTCTGGACTGAAGCTTTCTTT CASSGPRVWTEAFF
TRBJ1-1 TRBD1 TRBV12-3/TRBV12-4 NA 13 TGTGCCAGCGCGCGGGACAGGGGCACTGAAGCTTTCTTT CASARDRGTEAFF
TRBJ1-6 NA TRBV7-8 NA 18 TGTGTCAGCAGCTTAAATGGCGGGGACTGGGGCTATAATTCACCCCTCCACTTT CVSSLNGGDWGYNSPLHF
TRBJ2-3 TRBD1 TRBV2 few 18 TGTGCCAGCAGTGAATACCGAGGGACAGGGGTAATCACAGATACGCAGTATTTT CASSEYRGTGVITDTQYF
TRBJ1-4 TRBD1 TRBV7-9 few 15 TGTGCCAGCACCCCAGAGAGGACAGGGTCCGAAAAACTGTTTTTT CASTPERTGSEKLFF
TRBJ2-1 NA TRBV5-6 NA 18 TGTGCCAGCAGTCCCTTTGGGGTAACAGAGCCAAAGGGGAATGAGCAGTTCTTC CASSPFGVTEPKGNEQFF
TRBJ1-2 NA TRBV7-8 many 15 TGTGCCAGCAGCTTAGATTCCCCCTGGATCTATGGCTACACCTTC CASSLDSPWIYGYTF
TRBJ2-3 TRBD2 TRBV5-1 few 17 TGCGCCAGCAGCTTGGCGCCCAGCGGGGAGATCACAGATACGCAGTATTTT CASSLAPSGEITDTQYF
TRBJ2-1 NA TRBV18 NA 17 TGTGCCAGCTCACCAAAATCGGCCCTGAGCTCCTACAATGAGCAGTTCTTC CASSPKSALSSYNEQFF
TRBJ2-3 NA TRBV11-2 NA 17 TGTGCCAGCAGCTTAAAGTTAGCCGGGGGTGAAGCAGATACGCAGTATTTT CASSLKLAGGEADTQYF
TRBJ2-2 TRBD1 TRBV7-6 few 15 TGTGCCAGCAGCTCGACAGGGGAAAACACCGGGGAGCTGTTTTTT CASSSTGENTGELFF
TRBJ2-1 NA TRBV20-1 NA 16 TGCAGTGCTAGAGGGGGGGCGTACAGCTCCTACAATGAGCAGTTCTTC CSARGGAYSSYNEQFF
TRBJ1-2 NA TRBV12-3/TRBV12-4 NA 14 TGTGCCAGCAGCTTAGTGACGGGAGGGGATGGCTACACCTTC CASSLVTGGDGYTF
TRBJ2-1 TRBD2 TRBV14 NA 16 TGTGCCAGCAGCCTCACAACTAGCGGGGGCTACAATGAGCAGTTCTTC CASSLTTSGGYNEQFF
TRBJ1-6 TRBD1 TRBV7-9 NA 15 TGTGCCAGCAGAACGAGCGGACAGGACAATTCACCCCTCCACTTT CASRTSGQDNSPLHF
TRBJ2-1 NA TRBV4-3 few 15 TGCGCCAGCAGCCAGGTCATCCTCGGCTACAATGAGCAGTTCTTC CASSQVILGYNEQFF
TRBJ1-1 NA TRBV6-5 NA 12 TGTGCCAGCAGTTACTCGTACAGCGAAGCTTTCTTT CASSYSYSEAFF
TRBJ1-3 NA TRBV7-8 few 16 TGTGCCAGCAGCTTACGGGAGGTCCCCCTGGGAAACACCATATATTTT CASSLREVPLGNTIYF
TRBJ1-1 NA TRBV6-5 few 14 TGTGCCAGCAGCCACGGGACAACGAACACTGAAGCTTTCTTT CASSHGTTNTEAFF
TRBJ2-3 NA TRBV20-1 NA 11 TGCAGTGCTGGGGGTACGGATACGCAGTATTTT CSAGGTDTQYF
TRBJ1-2 NA TRBV6-6 few 13 TGTGCCAGCAGTTTTCGGACAGACTATGGCTACACCTTC CASSFRTDYGYTF
TRBJ1-1 NA TRBV28 NA 14 TGTGCCAGCAGTACACGTCAGGGTTTGACTGAAGCTTTCTTT CASSTRQGLTEAFF
TRBJ2-3 TRBD1 TRBV7-2 many 17 TGTGCCAGCAGCCCCCGGTTGACAGGGGGCAGCACAGATACGCAGTATTTT CASSPRLTGGSTDTQYF
TRBJ1-2 NA TRBV27 NA 16 TGTGCCAGCAGTTTATCGAGCACAGGTACTTCCTATGGCTACACCTTC CASSLSSTGTSYGYTF
TRBJ2-7 NA TRBV5-5 NA 16 TGTGCCAGCAGCTTGGGAGGGCGGCCGGACCCCTACGAGCAGTACTTC CASSLGGRPDPYEQYF